A selection of T cell receptor beta chains follows, all from one sample in a study of T cell responses to AZD1222 COVID-19 vaccine. Method: immunoSEQ multiplex PCR; TCRdb's copy keeps in-frame clones and lacks some. The sample has 95,000 to 100,000 clones, approximately 86% seen once. This specimen was peripheral blood, taken on day 0 of AZD1222 vaccination. The source of these receptors is an adult in good health. Each CDR3 is given with its conserved first and last residue. The D gene is left open where the match is weak. The size entry is marked missing in some rows and otherwise reads once, few, many or a size class.

>-|TRBV19|TRBD2|TRBJ2-2
CASSIGTSGKAGELFF
TGTGCCAGTAGTATAGGCACTAGCGGGAAGGCCGGGGAGCTGTTTTTT
>few|TRBV7-2|-|TRBJ2-6
CASSPDSPSSGANVLTF
TGTGCCAGCAGCCCGGACAGCCCCTCCTCTGGGGCCAACGTCCTGACTTTC
>-|TRBV4-1|-|TRBJ2-3
CASSQEQRDTQYF
TGCGCCAGCAGCCAAGAACAGAGGGATACGCAGTATTTT
>-|TRBV12-3/TRBV12-4|-|TRBJ2-5
CASSPQKETQYF
TGTGCCAGCAGTCCACAGAAAGAGACCCAGTACTTC
>few|TRBV7-9|-|TRBJ2-1
CASSRPGGRSYNEQFF
TGTGCCAGCAGCCGGCCTGGGGGTAGGTCCTACAATGAGCAGTTCTTC
>-|TRBV29-1|-|TRBJ1-2
CSVARTDYGYTF
TGCAGCGTTGCCCGGACAGACTATGGCTACACCTTC
>-|TRBV5-4|TRBD1|TRBJ1-1
CASSRGGQAFMNTEAFF
TGTGCCAGCAGCCGCGGAGGACAGGCCTTTATGAACACTGAAGCTTTCTTT
>-|TRBV14|TRBD1|TRBJ2-1
CASSQEAKGGYYNEQFF
TGTGCCAGCAGCCAAGAGGCTAAAGGGGGCTACTACAATGAGCAGTTCTTC
>-|TRBV3-1/TRBV3-2|-|TRBJ1-6
CASSQDDSKNSPLHF
TGTGCCAGCAGCCAAGATGACAGTAAAAATTCACCCCTCCACTTT
>-|TRBV4-3|-|TRBJ1-4
CASSHGHLTTNEKLFF
TGCGCCAGCAGCCACGGACACCTAACTACTAATGAAAAACTGTTTTTT
>-|TRBV10-3|-|TRBJ1-1
CAISGDRNTEAFF
TGTGCCATCAGTGGAGATCGGAACACTGAAGCTTTCTTT
>few|TRBV5-5|-|TRBJ1-1
CAEPGGILEAFF
TGTGCAGAACCCGGGGGTATACTCGAAGCTTTCTTT
>-|TRBV4-3|-|TRBJ2-3
CASSQDPGPKGDTQYF
TGCGCCAGCAGCCAAGATCCCGGCCCTAAGGGGGATACGCAGTATTTT
>-|TRBV9|-|TRBJ1-2
CASSVQGLYGYTF
TGTGCCAGCAGCGTTCAGGGGCTCTATGGCTACACCTTC
>-|TRBV21-1|-|TRBJ2-3
CASSTRNTDTQYF
TGTGCCAGCAGCACCAGGAACACAGATACGCAGTATTTT
>-|TRBV5-1|-|TRBJ1-2
CASSFSARDDGYTF
TGCGCCAGCAGCTTTTCGGCCAGGGACGATGGCTACACCTTC
>-|TRBV19|TRBD2|TRBJ2-3
CASSIASGSVNTQYF
TGTGCCAGTAGTATAGCTAGCGGGTCGGTAAATACGCAGTATTTT
>-|TRBV27|-|TRBJ1-3
CASSLIWGSGNTIYF
TGTGCCAGCAGTTTAATCTGGGGCTCTGGAAACACCATATATTTT
>once|TRBV4-1|-|TRBJ1-5
CASSQLGAGNQPQHF
TGCGCCAGCAGCCAACTGGGGGCTGGGAATCAGCCCCAGCATTTT
>-|TRBV20-1|TRBD2|TRBJ2-3
CSASRTSGSTDTQYF
TGCAGTGCTAGTCGGACTAGCGGGAGCACAGATACGCAGTATTTT
>-|TRBV6-5|-|TRBJ2-3
CASSYSRSPTTDTQYF
TGTGCCAGCAGTTACTCCAGGTCCCCTACCACAGATACGCAGTATTTT
>few|TRBV19|-|TRBJ2-7
CASSSHDEQYF
TGTGCCAGTAGCTCTCATGACGAGCAGTACTTC
>-|TRBV5-8|-|TRBJ1-5
CASSHTLIGAGQPQHF
TGTGCCAGCAGCCACACCTTGATTGGGGCTGGTCAGCCCCAGCATTTT
>-|TRBV6-2/TRBV6-3|TRBD2|TRBJ2-7
CASSYGLAGGVVYEQYF
TGTGCCAGCAGTTACGGCCTAGCGGGAGGGGTAGTCTACGAGCAGTACTTC
>once|TRBV7-2|-|TRBJ2-6
CASSLDRVGSGANVLTF
TGTGCCAGCAGCTTAGACAGAGTAGGATCTGGGGCCAACGTCCTGACTTTC
>-|TRBV19|TRBD1|TRBJ1-5
CASSMWQGVNSNQPQHF
TGTGCCAGTAGTATGTGGCAGGGGGTTAATAGCAATCAGCCCCAGCATTTT
>-|TRBV5-5|-|TRBJ1-1
CASSLAQGGGTEAFF
TGTGCCAGCAGCTTGGCCCAAGGTGGAGGCACTGAAGCTTTCTTT
>once|TRBV11-2|TRBD1|TRBJ1-2
CASSFPTGVLVNGYTF
TGTGCCAGCAGCTTCCCGACAGGGGTCTTGGTTAATGGCTACACCTTC
>-|TRBV15|-|TRBJ2-7
CATSRGTYEQYF
TGTGCCACCTCTAGAGGGACCTACGAGCAGTACTTC
>-|TRBV4-3|TRBD2|TRBJ2-1
CASSQGSGGGTTVVDEQFF
TGCGCCAGCAGCCAAGGGTCGGGTGGGGGGACTACCGTAGTCGATGAGCAGTTCTTC
>-|TRBV18|-|TRBJ1-4
CASSMAGREKLFF
TGTGCCAGCTCAATGGCAGGGCGTGAAAAACTGTTTTTT
>-|TRBV2|-|TRBJ2-1
CASSVLGVEFF
TGTGCCAGCAGTGTACTGGGGGTCGAGTTCTTC
>-|TRBV14|-|TRBJ2-7
CASSQGIYEQYF
TGTGCCAGCAGCCAAGGGATCTACGAGCAGTACTTC
>-|TRBV6-2/TRBV6-3|-|TRBJ2-5
CASSYRDQGQGKTQYF
TGTGCCAGCAGTTATCGGGATCAGGGGCAGGGGAAGACCCAGTACTTC
>-|TRBV28|-|TRBJ1-1
CASSYNLGAFF
TGTGCCAGCAGCTATAATCTCGGAGCTTTCTTT
>-|TRBV19|-|TRBJ2-1
CASSFETYNEQFF
TGTGCCAGTAGTTTCGAAACCTACAATGAGCAGTTCTTC
>-|TRBV28|-|TRBJ1-1
CASREDTMNTEAFF
TGTGCCAGCAGAGAAGATACTATGAACACTGAAGCTTTCTTT
>-|TRBV5-4|TRBD1|TRBJ1-1
CASSLGQGRMNTEAFF
TGTGCCAGCAGCTTAGGACAGGGTAGAATGAACACTGAAGCTTTCTTT
>-|TRBV7-2|-|TRBJ1-1
CASSSRGRDGTEAFF
TGTGCCAGCAGCTCCCGAGGGAGGGACGGCACTGAAGCTTTCTTT
>-|TRBV28|-|TRBJ1-2
CASSFAGGYGYTF
TGTGCCAGCAGTTTTGCCGGGGGCTATGGCTACACCTTC
>-|TRBV7-2|-|TRBJ1-6
CASSLALGINSPLHF
TGTGCCAGCAGCTTAGCGCTCGGGATCAATTCACCCCTCCACTTT
>few|TRBV30|-|TRBJ1-2
CAWSFGRGDYGYTF
TGTGCCTGGAGTTTCGGACGTGGTGACTATGGCTACACCTTC
>-|TRBV6-6|TRBD1|TRBJ1-3
CASSYHRGRGNTIYF
TGTGCCAGCAGTTATCACAGGGGGCGAGGAAACACCATATATTTT
>-|TRBV29-1|TRBD1|TRBJ1-1
CSVERTGGRAFF
TGCAGCGTTGAACGGACAGGGGGTAGAGCTTTCTTT
>-|TRBV6-5|-|TRBJ1-5
CASKGVPHSNQPQHF
TGTGCCAGCAAGGGGGTACCGCATAGCAATCAGCCCCAGCATTTT
>-|TRBV10-3|TRBD2|TRBJ2-5
CATGLAGWGIKEETQYF
TGTGCCACGGGACTAGCGGGATGGGGGATCAAGGAAGAGACCCAGTACTTC
>-|TRBV6-5|TRBD1|TRBJ1-2
CASRPGQGNLAF
TGTGCCAGCAGACCGGGACAGGGGAATTTGGCCTTC
>-|TRBV6-2/TRBV6-3|-|TRBJ2-5
CASSYFSGQETQYF
TGTGCCAGCAGTTACTTTAGCGGCCAAGAGACCCAGTACTTC
>-|TRBV28|-|TRBJ2-3
CASRPWADGTDTQYF
TGTGCCAGCAGACCATGGGCGGACGGCACAGATACGCAGTATTTT
>medium-sized|TRBV27|-|TRBJ2-7
CASSSPSGAKHF
TGTGCCAGCAGTTCCCCCTCCGGGGCTAAGCACTTC
>-|TRBV4-2|-|TRBJ2-1
CASSQDTVSYNEQFF
TGTGCCAGCAGCCAAGATACAGTCTCCTACAATGAGCAGTTCTTC
>once|TRBV28|TRBD2|TRBJ2-1
CASSFASGVQYNEQFF
TGTGCCAGCAGTTTCGCCAGCGGGGTACAATACAATGAGCAGTTCTTC
>-|TRBV30|-|TRBJ1-1
CAWSVRSVNTEAFF
TGTGCCTGGAGTGTACGTTCCGTGAACACTGAAGCTTTCTTT
>-|TRBV28|TRBD1|TRBJ1-6
CASSPTDRDSSPLHF
TGTGCCAGCAGTCCTACCGACAGGGATAGTTCACCCCTCCACTTT
>-|TRBV6-4|TRBD1|TRBJ2-1
CASSDGTGGNEQFF
TGTGCCAGCAGTGATGGGACAGGGGGCAATGAGCAGTTCTTC
>few|TRBV11-2|-|TRBJ2-7
CASSLSDQGTYEQYF
TGTGCCAGCAGCTTATCGGATCAGGGAACCTACGAGCAGTACTTC
>few|TRBV10-3|-|TRBJ1-1
CAIRKMTENTEAFF
TGTGCCATCAGGAAAATGACAGAGAACACTGAAGCTTTCTTT